One T cell receptor beta chain is described in this entry. This specimen belongs to a study of shared clonotypes between healthy human individuals. For the study at large: Per-donor plates numbered three CD4 naive, three CD4 memory, two CD8 naive and one CD8 memory.

CDR1 is GTSNPN and CDR2 is SVGIG in the germline V gene (reference sequence). Trimming shortened V by 0 bases and J by 0 bases, and 8 bases separated the two germline ends. This CDR3 has 14 residues. Sequencing used immunoSEQ multiplex PCR; TCRdb keeps in-frame clones, though not all of them. The table lists about 2.1 million clones, approximately 94% of them singletons. CD45RO-negative, CCR7-positively selected cells formed the naive CD8 fraction, excluding terminally differentiated effector memory CD45RA+ cells. This chain links TRBV30 with TRBJ1-1; D call uncertain. The material sequenced was naive CD8+ T cells from PBMCs. The receptor comes from a man between 18 and 29 years old in good health. Some clones in this sample may be carry-over from other donors' samples. CDR3 nucleotide sequence: TGTGCCTGGAGTGTATACTCGGTGAACACTGAAGCTTTCTTT. Amino acids: CAWSVYSVNTEAFF. Together with reference TRBV30 and TRBJ1-1, the CDR3 gives the full variable domain: SQTIHQWPATLVQPVGSPLSLECTVEGTSNPNLYWYRQAAGRGLQLLFYSVGIGQISSEVPQNLSASRPQDRQFILSSKKLLLSDSGFYLCAWSVYSVNTEAFFGQGTRLTVV.